These 21 T cell receptor beta chains originate from one sample sequenced in a study of T cells in Graves' hyperthyroidism and ophthalmopathy. Amplification yielded TCR beta CDR3 regions, with RNA transcripts as the source. Researchers ran a first-round RT-PCR on the TCR CDR3 using the HTBI primer set. Each CDR3 protein is one row after TCRdb ran MiXCR on the multiplex PCR reads. The data show some 530,000 distinct CDR3 sequences, 20% to 25% seen once. The source material was blood. These receptors originate from a woman in her seventies with Graves' ophthalmopathy.

This clonotype turned up a few times. The gene calls are TRBV30 and TRBJ2-2, with D unclear. CDR1 is GTSNPN, CDR2 SVGIG, per germline (reference sequence). The CDR3 is made up of 13 amino acids. V lost 4 bases to trimming and J lost 6 bases, with 12 bases between them. CDR3 residues: CAWKRDLAGELFF. For the CDR3, the DNA is TGTGCCTGGAAAAGGGATTTGGCCGGGGAGCTGTTTTTT.

This clonotype has a handful of counts. The chain employs TRBV5-6 and TRBJ2-7; TRBD1 or TRBD2 may be the D gene (7 bases each). The CDR3 is 15 amino acids. Trimming cost V 2 bases and J 4 bases, with 16 bases left between them. Germline V gene sequence: CDR1 SGHDT, CDR2 YYEEEE. The CDR3 DNA sequence: TGTGCCAGCAGCTTCCGATCCAGGGGGGGGTACGAGCAGTACTTC. Encoded protein: CASSFRSRGGYEQYF.

As regards this clonotype: A much more abundant neighbour one base away suggests this may be a read error. This sequence joins TRBV20-1 and TRBJ2-3, with 13 bases aligning to TRBD2. This CDR3 comprises 16 residues. CDR1 DFQATT and CDR2 SNEGSKA come from the germline V gene (reference sequence). CDR3 loop: CGADGTSGRGADTQYF. The CDR3 DNA follows: TGCGGTGCAGACGGAACTAGCGGGAGGGGAGCAGATACGCAGTATTTT.

This clonotype turned up a few times. The chain recombines TRBV7-9 with TRBJ2-3, with 7 bases identical to TRBD1. The CDR3 is 16 amino acids. V lost 6 bases to trimming and J lost 2 bases; unmatched junction nucleotides: 11. Per germline, CDR1 SEHNR and CDR2 FQNEAQ (reference sequence). CDR3 sequence: CASSYGQAGPTDTQYF. The CDR3 nucleotides read TGTGCCAGCAGTTACGGACAGGCGGGTCCCACAGATACGCAGTATTTT.

This clonotype came up many times. The V call is TRBV28, the J call TRBJ1-5; D not resolved. Per germline, CDR1 MDHEN and CDR2 SYDVKM. Deletions cut 1 base from V and 9 bases from J, with 13 bases between. CDR3 size: 14 residues. The chain's CDR3 is CASSLSNQARPQHF. The CDR3 DNA sequence: TGTGCCAGCAGTTTATCTAATCAAGCACGGCCCCAGCATTTT. Filled out from reference TRBV28 and TRBJ1-5, the complete variable domain reads DVKVTQSSRYLVKRTGEKVFLECVQDMDHENMFWYRQDPGLGLRLIYFSYDVKMKEKGDIPEGYSVSREKKERFSLILESASTNQTSMYLCASSLSNQARPQHFGDGTRLSIL.

This clonotype was detected only a few times. This chain uses TRBV20-1 with TRBJ1-1, with TRBD1 identical over 9 bases. Losses at the gene ends were 6 bases for V and 2 bases for J; bases not matched to a gene: 4. Looked up from germline, CDR1 is DFQATT and CDR2 is SNEGSKA (reference sequence). This CDR3 is built from 13 residues. CDR3 loop: CSAMTGGNTEAFF. The CDR3 DNA follows: TGCAGTGCAATGACAGGGGGTAACACTGAAGCTTTCTTT.

A few counts support this clonotype. This chain connects TRBV20-1 to TRBJ2-1; tentative D call: TRBD2 (5 bases). CDR1 and CDR2 (germline): DFQATT, SNEGSKA (reference sequence). The ends were cut back, 5 bases at V and 4 bases at J, with 12 bases in the middle. The CDR3 loop spans 13 amino acids. The CDR3 sequence is CSAHQAVYNEQFF. The CDR3 nucleotides read TGCAGTGCTCACCAAGCGGTATACAATGAGCAGTTCTTC.

The gene calls are TRBV30 and TRBJ1-2; maybe TRBD1 (5 bases). V was clipped by 0 bases and J by 6 bases, with 20 bases between them. The CDR3 is 16 residues long. Germline-derived CDR1 and CDR2 are GTSNPN and SVGIG (reference sequence). For the CDR3, the DNA is TGTGCCTGGAGTGTACATTACCCCCGGACACCTAATGGCTACACCTTC. It specifies CAWSVHYPRTPNGYTF.

As to this clonotype: A much larger clonotype is one base distant, so this may be a read error. The genes are TRBV12-3 or TRBV12-4 and TRBJ2-7; D possibly corresponds to TRBD2 (7 bases). This CDR3 region has 15 residues. CDR3 residues: CASSWSGGGSHEQYF. CDR3 coding DNA: TGTGCCAGCAGTTGGAGTGGGGGGGGCTCCCACGAGCAGTACTTC.

This clonotype came up many times. This chain joins TRBV12-3 or TRBV12-4 and TRBJ1-1; D may be TRBD1 (5 bases). V was pared by 10 bases and J by 0 bases, with 12 bases between. The CDR3 covers 13 residues. The CDR3 loop reads CAMTTALNTEAFF. CDR3 coding DNA: TGTGCCATGACGACAGCCCTGAACACTGAAGCTTTCTTT.

This clonotype turned up a few times. This sequence joins TRBV30 and TRBJ2-7; 9 bases map to TRBD1. This CDR3 has 13 amino acids. Trimming cost V 5 bases and J 5 bases; bases outside gene matches: 7. The germline V gene has CDR1 GTSNPN and CDR2 SVGIG (reference sequence). The DNA of the CDR3 is TGTGCCTGGCACAGGGGGCTTGTCGACGAGCAGTACTTC. It yields the protein CAWHRGLVDEQYF.

This clonotype was found a few times. The chain couples TRBV29-1 to TRBJ1-2; D is unclear. This CDR3 is built from 13 residues. V lost 4 bases, J lost 6 bases, and 15 bases lay in between. Per germline, CDR1 SQVTM and CDR2 ANQGSEA. CDR3 coding DNA: TGCAGCGTTGGGTACGGGTTGAAGGATGGCTACACCTTC. It yields the protein CSVGYGLKDGYTF.

This clonotype was recorded a few times. CDR3 sequence reads: CSVELGGGGEQYF. CDR3 nucleotide sequence: TGCAGCGTTGAATTGGGGGGCGGTGGGGAGCAGTACTTC. The chain uses TRBV29-1 and TRBJ2-7; D may correspond to TRBD1 or TRBD2 (6 bases each). V lost 2 bases, J lost 7 bases, and 15 bases lay in between. The CDR3 is 13 amino acids. CDR1 is SQVTM and CDR2 is ANQGSEA in the germline V gene.

V is TRBV6-2 or TRBV6-3 and J is TRBJ2-7, with TRBD2 as a possible D gene (6 bases). From germline, CDR1 is MNHEY and CDR2 SVGEGT. The ends were cut back, 11 bases at V and 5 bases at J, with 19 bases in the middle. The CDR3 loop spans 13 amino acids. CDR3 amino acids: CAQPAGSRHEQYF. The CDR3 bases are TGTGCCCAGCCAGCCGGGAGTCGGCACGAGCAGTACTTC.

This clonotype was counted only a few times. V usage is TRBV27 and J usage is TRBJ2-7; 7 bases align to TRBD1. CDR3 length equals 15 residues. V shed 5 bases and J 3 bases; nucleotides not matched to a gene: 10. Germline values: CDR1 MNHEY, CDR2 SMNVEV (reference sequence). The CDR3 reads CASSSPGTDRYEQYF. As DNA, the CDR3 is TGTGCCAGCAGTAGCCCCGGGACAGACCGCTACGAGCAGTACTTC.

The chain combines TRBV12-3 or TRBV12-4 with TRBJ2-7; TRBD1 matches at 7 bases. The CDR3 extends over 14 amino acids. With 2 bases clipped from V and 4 bases from J, the junction kept 5 bases outside the gene matches. The CDR3 loop is CASSLIGGRYEQYF. The CDR3 region has the DNA TGTGCCAGCAGTTTAATAGGGGGCAGGTACGAGCAGTACTTC.

This clonotype was detected only a few times. The chain employs TRBV7-9 and TRBJ2-1; 10 nucleotides match TRBD2. V shed 1 base and J 4 bases; nucleotides not matched to a gene: 7. Germline V gene data show CDR1 as SEHNR and CDR2 as FQNEAQ (reference sequence). The CDR3 loop spans 17 amino acids. The CDR3 reads CASSLEVLAGVYNEQFF. The CDR3 DNA follows: TGTGCCAGCAGCTTAGAGGTGCTAGCGGGGGTATACAATGAGCAGTTCTTC. The full variable domain, with the rest looked up from reference TRBV7-9 and TRBJ2-1, is DTGVSQNPRHKITKRGQNVTFRCDPISEHNRLYWYRQTLGQGPEFLTYFQNEAQLEKSRLLSDRFSAERPKGSFSTLEIQRTEQGDSAMYLCASSLEVLAGVYNEQFFGPGTRLTVL.

This chain connects TRBV10-3 to TRBJ2-1, with 14 bases fitting TRBD2. Trimming removed 7 bases from V and 7 bases from J; junction bases left unmatched: 6. CDR1 and CDR2 (germline): ENHRY, SYGVKD. The CDR3 sequence is 15 residues long. CDR3 in DNA: TGTGCCATCACCAAGGGACTAGCGGGAGCAAATGAGCAGTTCTTC. This encodes CAITKGLAGANEQFF.

The rearrangement joins TRBV10-3 to TRBJ1-2, with 9 bases identical to TRBD1. The junction had 4 bases not matched to a gene; V was cut back by 2 bases and J by 3 bases. CDR1 ENHRY and CDR2 SYGVKD come from the germline V gene. CDR3 length equals 15 residues. In DNA, the CDR3 is TGTGCCATCAGTGAGGGACAGGGGCTTTACTATGGCTACACCTTC. Translating gives CAISEGQGLYYGYTF.

The gene calls are TRBV3-1 and TRBJ1-1; D may be TRBD1 (6 bases). The CDR3 has 14 residues. Germline loops: CDR1 LGHDT, CDR2 YNNKEL (reference sequence). The V end was cut by 1 base, the J end by 11 bases, with 17 bases between. CDR3 sequence (DNA): TGTGCCAGCAGCCAAGTCCTACAGGGATCAACGGCTTTCTTT. Its translation: CASSQVLQGSTAFF.

This clonotype was counted only a few times. The V and J genes are TRBV20-1 and TRBJ1-5, with D unclear. V gave up 5 bases and J gave up 4 bases, with 12 bases separating them. The germline V gene encodes CDR1 DFQATT and CDR2 SNEGSKA (reference sequence). This CDR3 region has 13 residues. The CDR3 DNA reads TGCAGTGCTCCTAGGGTTCTTAATCAGCCCCAGCATTTT. Translating it yields CSAPRVLNQPQHF.